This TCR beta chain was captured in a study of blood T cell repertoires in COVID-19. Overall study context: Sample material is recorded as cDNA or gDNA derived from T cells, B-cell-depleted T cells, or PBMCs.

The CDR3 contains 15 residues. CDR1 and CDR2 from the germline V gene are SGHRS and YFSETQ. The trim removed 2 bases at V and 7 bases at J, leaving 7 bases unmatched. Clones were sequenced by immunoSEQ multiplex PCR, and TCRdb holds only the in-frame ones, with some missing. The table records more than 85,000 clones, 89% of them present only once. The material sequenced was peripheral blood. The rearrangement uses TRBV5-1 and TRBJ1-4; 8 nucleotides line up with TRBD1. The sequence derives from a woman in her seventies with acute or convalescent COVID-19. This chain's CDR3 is CASSFGAGGVEKLFF. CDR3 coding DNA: TGCGCCAGCAGCTTCGGGGCAGGGGGCGTTGAAAAACTGTTTTTT.